The 2 T cell receptor beta chains given below trace back to one sample, sequenced in a study of T cell repertoires in cytomegalovirus infection. A single record per CDR3 protein comes from TCRdb applying MiXCR to the reads. The sample shows roughly 180,000 distinct CDR3 sequences, less than 25% of them seen only once. No antigen has been assigned to these receptors. The sequences come from CD8+ T cells from cultured PBMCs, collected from culture after CMV antigen stimulation. The receptors originated from a human donor in good health (CMV status not recorded). Some clones in this sample may be carry-over from other donors' samples.

V and J are TRBV7-3 and TRBJ2-2; D is perhaps TRBD1 or TRBD2 (5 bases each). Trimming removed 5 bases at V and 1 base at J, with 8 bases between. The CDR3 covers 14 residues. The germline V gene has CDR1 SGHTA and CDR2 FQGTGA. As DNA, the CDR3 is TGTGCCAGCAGCCGGGACCTGAACACCGGGGAGCTGTTTTTT. Protein product: CASSRDLNTGELFF.

The chain has TRBV7-2 and TRBJ2-2, with a tentative D call TRBD1 (5 bases). In germline, CDR1 is SGHTA, CDR2 FQGNSA. V dropped 4 bases and J dropped 1 base, with 10 bases sitting between them. This CDR3 comprises 15 residues. CDR3 loop: CASSSYGQNTGELFF. In DNA form, the CDR3 reads TGTGCCAGCAGCTCCTACGGACAGAACACCGGGGAGCTGTTTTTT.